This record looks at one T cell receptor (beta chain) sequence and its context. Its antigen remains unidentified. Treatment: oral pan-JAK inhibitor, 5-10 mg twice daily. This CDR3 comprises 13 residues. V lost 1 base, J lost 5 bases, and 9 bases lay in between. Germline CDR1 SGHNT, CDR2 YYREEE (reference sequence). This sample was taken from a study of CD8+ T cells in alopecia areata. Extraction of RNA preceded its reverse transcription into cDNA, which served as the sequencing template. The assay was immunoSEQ multiplex PCR, and TCRdb's table has in-frame clones only and misses some. The data hold some 180,000 clones, with 40% to 65% observed a single time. General study points: The study found tofacitinib significantly decreased scalp clonality and expanded CD8+ clones among the top 100.

Sequenced here: CD8+ T cells sorted from blood, sampled between weeks 51 and 54, from a patient treated with tofacitinib. This TCR came from a human donor with alopecia areata. V gene TRBV5-4 combines with J gene TRBJ2-5; tentatively, D is TRBD2 (6 bases). The CDR3 sequence: CASSLPSAETQYF. The CDR3 DNA is TGTGCCAGCAGCTTGCCTAGCGCGGAGACCCAGTACTTC.